The sequence of this TCR beta chain was determined in a study of blood T cell repertoires in COVID-19. Study-wide background: The United States, Italy and Spain provided the acute and convalescent COVID-19 samples. Sample material is recorded as cDNA or gDNA derived from T cells, B-cell-depleted T cells, or PBMCs.

Authors' methods: Reference gene primers were amplified, and this amplification served to estimate nucleated cell counts. Method: immunoSEQ multiplex PCR; TCRdb's copy keeps in-frame clones and lacks some. V, J and clone size derive from that table, while D and trimming were established from the DNA sequence. Among roughly 250,000 clones listed, about 90% were seen once. The junction had 4 bases not matched to a gene; V was cut back by 4 bases and J by 6 bases. Looked up from germline, CDR1 is MDHEN and CDR2 is SYDVKM. This CDR3 spans 15 amino acids. The material sequenced was peripheral blood. The TCR originated in a woman aged 45-65 years with acute or convalescent COVID-19. The chain is built from TRBV28 and TRBJ2-7; 15 bases are shared with TRBD2. The CDR3 DNA follows: TGTGCCAGCAGTTCGGGACTAGCGGGAGGAGGCGAGCAGTACTTC. Amino acid sequence: CASSSGLAGGGEQYF.